This T cell receptor (beta chain) originates from a study of shared T cell receptors in the human thymus. Some clones are missing from TCRdb's copy, which holds only in-frame ones; the method was immunoSEQ multiplex PCR. The profile shows around 730,000 clones, 70% to 90% of them singletons. There are 16 residues in the CDR3. Trimming pared 4 bases from V and 5 bases from J, leaving 18 bases between. Germline V gene data show CDR1 as MRHNA and CDR2 as SNTAGT. This sample was shared with a second study, whose subject was human thymus T cells. That paper adds: Having surgery to correct congenital heart defects, healthy Finnish infants acted as the donors. Resections removed during corrective heart surgery provided the thymus tissue used. Highly overlapping thymic repertoires in unrelated individuals were reported by related research.

The V call is TRBV6-4, the J call TRBJ2-1; no reliable D call. The sequence was collected from a girl under three years old with a congenital heart defect. The sample comprised thymocytes. CDR3: CASSVENYPFHNEQFF. The CDR3 DNA sequence: TGTGCCAGCAGTGTCGAGAACTACCCTTTTCACAATGAGCAGTTCTTC.